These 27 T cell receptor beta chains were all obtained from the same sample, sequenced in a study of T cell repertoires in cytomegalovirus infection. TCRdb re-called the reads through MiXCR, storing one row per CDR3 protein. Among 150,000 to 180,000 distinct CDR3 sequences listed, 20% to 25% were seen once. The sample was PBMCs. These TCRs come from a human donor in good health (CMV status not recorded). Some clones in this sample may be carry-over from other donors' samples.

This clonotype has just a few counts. The CDR3 bases are TGTGCCAGCCGCGGGACCGATCAACAGCCCCAGCATTTT. It translates to CASRGTDQQPQHF. The genes are TRBV25-1 and TRBJ1-5; TRBD1 is a possible D gene (5 bases). The CDR3 is 13 amino acids. The V end lost 8 bases, the J end lost 7 bases, and 15 bases lay between the germline ends. Germline loops: CDR1 MGHDK, CDR2 SYGVNS.

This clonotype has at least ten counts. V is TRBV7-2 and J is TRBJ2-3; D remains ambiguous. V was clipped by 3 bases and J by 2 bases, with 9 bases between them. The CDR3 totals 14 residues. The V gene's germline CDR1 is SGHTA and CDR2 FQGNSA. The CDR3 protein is CASSFEGLTDTQYF. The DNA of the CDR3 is TGTGCCAGCAGCTTCGAAGGGCTCACAGATACGCAGTATTTT.

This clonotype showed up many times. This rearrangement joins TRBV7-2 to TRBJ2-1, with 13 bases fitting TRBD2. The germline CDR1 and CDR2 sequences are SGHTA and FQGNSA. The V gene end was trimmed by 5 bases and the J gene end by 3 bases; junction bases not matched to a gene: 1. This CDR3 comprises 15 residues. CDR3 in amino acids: CASSRTSGGYNEQFF. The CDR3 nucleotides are TGTGCCAGCAGCCGGACTAGCGGGGGCTACAATGAGCAGTTCTTC.

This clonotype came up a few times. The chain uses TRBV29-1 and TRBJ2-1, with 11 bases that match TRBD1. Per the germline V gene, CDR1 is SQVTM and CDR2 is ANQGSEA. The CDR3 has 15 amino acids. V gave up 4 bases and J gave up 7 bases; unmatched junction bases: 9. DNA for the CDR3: TGCAGCGTTGCATTCCGGGACAGGGGGTTGAATGAGCAGTTCTTC. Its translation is CSVAFRDRGLNEQFF.

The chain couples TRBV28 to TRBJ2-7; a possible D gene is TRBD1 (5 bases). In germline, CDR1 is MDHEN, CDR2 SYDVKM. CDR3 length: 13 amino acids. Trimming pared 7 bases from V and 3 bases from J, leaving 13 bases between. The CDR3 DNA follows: TGTGCCAGCAAGGACACCTTAAACTACGAGCAGTACTTC. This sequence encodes CASKDTLNYEQYF.

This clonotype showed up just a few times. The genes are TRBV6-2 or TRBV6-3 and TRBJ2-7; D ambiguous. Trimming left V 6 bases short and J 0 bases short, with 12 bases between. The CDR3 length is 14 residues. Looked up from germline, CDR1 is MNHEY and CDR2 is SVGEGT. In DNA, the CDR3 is TGTGCCAGCAGCCGGACCGCGAGCTCCTACGAGCAGTACTTC. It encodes CASSRTASSYEQYF.

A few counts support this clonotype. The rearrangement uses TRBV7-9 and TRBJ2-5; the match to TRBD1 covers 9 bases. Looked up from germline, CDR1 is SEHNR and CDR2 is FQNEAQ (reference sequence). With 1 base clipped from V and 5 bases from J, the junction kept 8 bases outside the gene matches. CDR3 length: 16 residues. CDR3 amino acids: CASSLEVGQGRETQYF. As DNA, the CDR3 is TGTGCCAGCAGCTTAGAAGTTGGACAGGGGAGGGAGACCCAGTACTTC.

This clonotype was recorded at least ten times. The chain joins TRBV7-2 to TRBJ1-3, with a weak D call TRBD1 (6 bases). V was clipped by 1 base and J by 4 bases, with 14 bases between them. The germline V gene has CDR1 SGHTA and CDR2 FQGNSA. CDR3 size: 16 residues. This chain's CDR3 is CASSLVYRAEGNTIYF. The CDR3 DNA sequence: TGTGCCAGCAGCTTAGTGTACAGGGCTGAAGGAAACACCATATATTTT.

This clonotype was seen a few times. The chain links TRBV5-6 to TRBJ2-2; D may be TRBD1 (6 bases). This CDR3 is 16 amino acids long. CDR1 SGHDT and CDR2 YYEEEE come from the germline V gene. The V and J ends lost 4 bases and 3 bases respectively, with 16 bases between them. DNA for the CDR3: TGTGCCAGCAGCCCCGTAACACAGGGATACACCGGGGAGCTGTTTTTT. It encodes CASSPVTQGYTGELFF.

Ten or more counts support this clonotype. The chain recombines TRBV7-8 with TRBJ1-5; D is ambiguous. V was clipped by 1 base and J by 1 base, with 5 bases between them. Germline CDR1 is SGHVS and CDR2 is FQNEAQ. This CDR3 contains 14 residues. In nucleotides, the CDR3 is TGTGCCAGCAGCTTAGACCGAAGCAATCAGCCCCAGCATTTT. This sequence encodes CASSLDRSNQPQHF.

CDR3 loop: CASMRATEAFF. The CDR3 DNA follows: TGTGCCAGCATGAGGGCCACTGAAGCTTTCTTT. The gene calls are TRBV28 and TRBJ1-1; no clear D gene. Germline V gives CDR1 MDHEN, CDR2 SYDVKM. CDR3 length: 11 amino acids. V dropped 7 bases and J dropped 4 bases, with 7 bases sitting between them. Supplemented by reference TRBV28 and TRBJ1-1, the full variable domain reads DVKVTQSSRYLVKRTGEKVFLECVQDMDHENMFWYRQDPGLGLRLIYFSYDVKMKEKGDIPEGYSVSREKKERFSLILESASTNQTSMYLCASMRATEAFFGQGTRLTVV.

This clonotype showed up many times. CDR3 sequence (DNA): TGTGCCAGCAGCTTAGCTCTGACAGCGTACAATGAGCAGTTCTTC. Translation gives CASSLALTAYNEQFF. The gene calls are TRBV7-9 and TRBJ2-1, with a possible D match to TRBD1 (5 bases). CDR3 length: 15 amino acids. The V end was cut by 0 bases, the J end by 4 bases, with 10 bases between. Germline lookup yields CDR1 SEHNR and CDR2 FQNEAQ (reference sequence).

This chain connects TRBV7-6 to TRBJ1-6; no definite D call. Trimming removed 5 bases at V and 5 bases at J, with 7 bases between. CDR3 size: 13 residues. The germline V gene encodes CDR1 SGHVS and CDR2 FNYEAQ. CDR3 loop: CASSPTNNSPLHF. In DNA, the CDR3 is TGTGCCAGCAGCCCGACGAATAATTCACCCCTCCACTTT.

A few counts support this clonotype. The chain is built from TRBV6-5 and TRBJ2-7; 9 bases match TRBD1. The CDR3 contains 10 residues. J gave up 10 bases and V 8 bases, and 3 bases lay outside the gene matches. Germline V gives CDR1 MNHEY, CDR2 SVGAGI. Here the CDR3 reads CASGTGPQYF. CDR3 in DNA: TGTGCCAGCGGGACAGGGCCCCAGTACTTC.

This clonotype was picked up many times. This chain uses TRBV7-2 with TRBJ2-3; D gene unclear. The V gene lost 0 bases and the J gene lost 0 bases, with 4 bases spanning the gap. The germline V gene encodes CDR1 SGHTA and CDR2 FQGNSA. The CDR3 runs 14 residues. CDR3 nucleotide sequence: TGTGCCAGCAGCTTAGCGTTCAGCACAGATACGCAGTATTTT. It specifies CASSLAFSTDTQYF.

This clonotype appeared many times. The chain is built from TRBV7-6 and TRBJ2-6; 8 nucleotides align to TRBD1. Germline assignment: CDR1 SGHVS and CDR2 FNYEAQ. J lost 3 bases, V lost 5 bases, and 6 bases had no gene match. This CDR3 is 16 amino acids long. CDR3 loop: CASSADRGRGANVLTF. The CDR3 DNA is TGTGCCAGCAGCGCTGACAGGGGTCGTGGGGCCAACGTCCTGACTTTC.

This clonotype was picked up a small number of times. For the CDR3, the DNA is TGTGCCAGCAGCTTAAGAGGTGGCCCCGGGTCCCAGTACTTC. It specifies CASSLRGGPGSQYF. The chain recombines TRBV7-8 with TRBJ2-5; D unresolved. The CDR3 extends over 14 amino acids. Per germline, CDR1 SGHVS and CDR2 FQNEAQ. Trimming took 2 bases from V and 9 from J, leaving 16 bases between them.

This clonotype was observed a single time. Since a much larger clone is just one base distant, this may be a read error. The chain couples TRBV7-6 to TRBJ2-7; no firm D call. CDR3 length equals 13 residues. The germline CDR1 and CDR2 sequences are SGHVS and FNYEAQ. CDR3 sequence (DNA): TGTGCCAGCAGCTCCCGGACGAATTACGAGCACTACTTC. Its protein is CASSSRTNYEHYF.

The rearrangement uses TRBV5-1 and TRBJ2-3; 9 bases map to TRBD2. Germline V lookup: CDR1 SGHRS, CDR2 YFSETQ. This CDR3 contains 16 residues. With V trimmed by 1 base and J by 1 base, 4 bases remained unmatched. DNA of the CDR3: TGCGCCAGCAGCTTGCCTAGCGGGGCAGGCACAGATACGCAGTATTTT. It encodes CASSLPSGAGTDTQYF.

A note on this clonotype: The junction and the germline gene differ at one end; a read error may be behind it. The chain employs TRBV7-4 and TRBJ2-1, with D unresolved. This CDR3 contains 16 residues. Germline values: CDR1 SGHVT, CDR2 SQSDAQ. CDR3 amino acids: CASILQTTLTGNEQFF. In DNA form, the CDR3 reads TGTGCCAGCATCTTACAGACAACCTTAACTGGCAATGAGCAGTTCTTC.

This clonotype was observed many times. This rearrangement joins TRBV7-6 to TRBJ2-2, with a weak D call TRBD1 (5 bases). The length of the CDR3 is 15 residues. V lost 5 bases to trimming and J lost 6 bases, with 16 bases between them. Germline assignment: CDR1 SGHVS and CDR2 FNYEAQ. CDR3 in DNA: TGTGCCAGCAGCCCACGCCCTCTAGGGGCCGGGGAGCTGTTTTTT. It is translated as CASSPRPLGAGELFF. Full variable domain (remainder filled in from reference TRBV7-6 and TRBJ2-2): GAGVSQSPRYKVTKRGQDVALRCDPISGHVSLYWYRQALGQGPEFLTYFNYEAQQDKSGLPNDRFSAERPEGSISTLTIQRTEQRDSAMYRCASSPRPLGAGELFFGEGSRLTVL.

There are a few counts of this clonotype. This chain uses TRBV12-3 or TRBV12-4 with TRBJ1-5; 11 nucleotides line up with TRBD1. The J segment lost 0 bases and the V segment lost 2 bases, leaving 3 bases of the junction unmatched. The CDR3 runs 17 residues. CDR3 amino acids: CASSLRTGGRSNQPQHF. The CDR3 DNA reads TGTGCCAGCAGTTTACGGACAGGGGGCCGTAGCAATCAGCCCCAGCATTTT.

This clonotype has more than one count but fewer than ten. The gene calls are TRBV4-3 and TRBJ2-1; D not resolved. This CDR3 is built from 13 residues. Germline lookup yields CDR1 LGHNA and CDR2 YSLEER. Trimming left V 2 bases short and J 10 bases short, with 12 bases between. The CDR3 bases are TGCGCCAGCAGCCAAAGGCCCCCCCTAGAGCAGTTCTTC. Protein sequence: CASSQRPPLEQFF.

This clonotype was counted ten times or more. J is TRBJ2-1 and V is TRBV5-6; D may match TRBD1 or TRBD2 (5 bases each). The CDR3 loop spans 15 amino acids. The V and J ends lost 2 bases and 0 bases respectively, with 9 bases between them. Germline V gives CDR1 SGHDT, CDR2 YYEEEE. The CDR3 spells CASSLGGGSYNEQFF. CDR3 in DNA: TGTGCCAGCAGCTTAGGTGGGGGCTCCTACAATGAGCAGTTCTTC.

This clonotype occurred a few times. CDR3 coding DNA: TGTGCCAGCAGGCTGGGAGAGACCCAGTACTTC. It codes for CASRLGETQYF. The V gene is TRBV6-2 or TRBV6-3, the J gene TRBJ2-5; D gene uncertain. The germline V and J ends were trimmed by 6 bases and 4 bases, with 6 bases remaining between them. This CDR3 is 11 amino acids long. In germline, CDR1 is MNHEY, CDR2 SVGEGT.

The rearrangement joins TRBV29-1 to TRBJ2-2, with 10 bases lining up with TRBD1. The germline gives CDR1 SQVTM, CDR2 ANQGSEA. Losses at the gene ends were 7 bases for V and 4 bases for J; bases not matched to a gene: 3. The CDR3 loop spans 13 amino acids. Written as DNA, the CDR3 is TGCAGCGCTCGGACAGGGGGCACCGGGGAGCTGTTTTTT. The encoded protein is CSARTGGTGELFF.

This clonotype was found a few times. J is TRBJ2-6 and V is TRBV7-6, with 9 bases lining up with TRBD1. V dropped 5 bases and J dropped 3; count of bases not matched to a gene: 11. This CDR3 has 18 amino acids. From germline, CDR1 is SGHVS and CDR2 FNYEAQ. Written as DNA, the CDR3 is TGTGCCAGCAGCGGCCGGAAACAGGGGGCGCTTGGGGCCAACGTCCTGACTTTC. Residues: CASSGRKQGALGANVLTF.